The clone carrying this T cell receptor (beta chain) showed up just once. V lost 2 bases, J lost 6 bases, and 7 bases stayed unmatched. The length of the CDR3 is 15 residues. This sample is part of a study of CD8 T cells in ankylosing spondylitis. TCRdb ran MiXCR on the 5' RACE reads and lists one entry per CDR3 protein. The data contain approximately 220,000 distinct CDR3 sequences, 20% to 30% of them seen just once; the ten biggest clones take up approximately 6.6%. This chain uses TRBV12-3 or TRBV12-4 with TRBJ2-3; 8 bases line up with TRBD2. Sequenced input: blood, either unsorted or a sorted T cell fraction (not recorded which). The receptor comes from a male donor with ankylosing spondylitis or in good health (not recorded which). The CDR3 protein is CASSLSGGAKDTQYF. CDR3 DNA: TGTGCCAGCAGTTTATCGGGGGGGGCAAAGGATACGCAGTATTTT.